Shown below are 29 T cell receptor beta chains from a single sample sequenced in a study of T cells in Graves' hyperthyroidism and ophthalmopathy. Amplified TCR beta CDR3 regions derived from RNA transcripts. The HTBI set primed first-round TCR CDR3 RT-PCR. TCRdb re-derived calls from the multiplex PCR reads in MiXCR, one entry per CDR3 protein. This table holds about 410,000 distinct CDR3 sequences, about 15% found once. The sample comprised blood. The receptor source for this set is a woman in her 30s with Graves' ophthalmopathy.

The chain is built from TRBV5-6 and TRBJ1-1, with D unclear. V was clipped by 3 bases and J by 1 base, with 13 bases between them. Germline V gene data show CDR1 as SGHDT and CDR2 as YYEEEE. This CDR3 spans 15 amino acids. CDR3 amino acids: CASSSWTGKNTEAFF. The CDR3 nucleotides read TGTGCCAGCAGCTCGTGGACCGGGAAGAACACTGAAGCTTTCTTT.

This clonotype has ten or more counts. J is TRBJ2-1 and V is TRBV20-1, with 10 bases matching TRBD2. CDR1 and CDR2 (germline): DFQATT, SNEGSKA (reference sequence). There are 18 residues in the CDR3. V lost 4 bases and J lost 4; bases outside the gene matches: 16. CDR3 in DNA: TGCAGTGCTAAAGGGAGGATAGCGGGGGGCTCAAATTACAATGAGCAGTTCTTC. Protein: CSAKGRIAGGSNYNEQFF.

This clonotype appeared many times. The genes are TRBV12-3 or TRBV12-4 and TRBJ2-4, with TRBD1 matching 7 bases. The J segment lost 0 bases and the V segment lost 5 bases, leaving 16 bases of the junction unmatched. The CDR3 extends over 19 amino acids. The CDR3 protein is CASSPFGTDIHLAKNIQYF. CDR3 in DNA: TGTGCCAGCAGTCCGTTCGGGACAGATATACATCTAGCCAAAAACATTCAGTACTTC.

This clonotype was counted ten times or more. The V call is TRBV7-6, the J call TRBJ2-2; no clear D gene. Germline V lookup: CDR1 SGHVS, CDR2 FNYEAQ. There are 15 residues in the CDR3. V was cut by 5 bases and J by 4 bases, with 14 bases left in between. CDR3: CASSPTRGLTGELFF. DNA of the CDR3: TGTGCCAGCAGCCCAACCCGTGGGCTCACCGGGGAGCTGTTTTTT. Based on the CDR3 plus reference TRBV7-6 and TRBJ2-2, the full variable domain is GAGVSQSPRYKVTKRGQDVALRCDPISGHVSLYWYRQALGQGPEFLTYFNYEAQQDKSGLPNDRFSAERPEGSISTLTIQRTEQRDSAMYRCASSPTRGLTGELFFGEGSRLTVL.

This clonotype occurred many times. The chain joins TRBV28 to TRBJ1-5, with D uncertain. V shed 6 bases and J shed 7 bases, with 16 bases lying between them. The germline V gene encodes CDR1 MDHEN and CDR2 SYDVKM. This CDR3 is built from 14 residues. The CDR3 spells CASRDHGSEQPQHF. DNA of the CDR3: TGTGCCAGCAGGGACCATGGTTCGGAGCAGCCCCAGCATTTT.

This clonotype was detected ten times or more. The V and J genes are TRBV11-3 and TRBJ2-1, with a tentative D call TRBD2 (6 bases). The CDR3 runs to 13 residues. V was pared by 4 bases and J by 9 bases, with 13 bases between. The germline CDR1 and CDR2 sequences are SGHNT and YENEEA. This CDR3 is CASSSKMGGEQFF. The CDR3 nucleotides are TGTGCCAGCAGCTCAAAGATGGGGGGTGAGCAGTTCTTC.

This clonotype was counted many times. This chain links TRBV5-6 with TRBJ2-5; 15 bases line up with TRBD2. Trimming cost V 4 bases and J 2 bases; bases outside gene matches: 6. This CDR3 region has 17 residues. Per the germline V gene, CDR1 is SGHDT and CDR2 is YYEEEE. In DNA form, the CDR3 reads TGTGCCAGCAGCCTCGGGACTAGCGGGGGGACTCAAGAGACCCAGTACTTC. This sequence encodes CASSLGTSGGTQETQYF.

As DNA, the CDR3 is TGTGCCAGCAGCGTCGAGATGGGGGGATTTGAGCAGTTCTTC. This codes for CASSVEMGGFEQFF. J is TRBJ2-1 and V is TRBV6-1, with D perhaps matching TRBD2 (6 bases). Germline CDR1 MNHNS, CDR2 SASEGT. The CDR3 length is 14 residues. V dropped 6 bases and J dropped 9 bases, with 18 bases sitting between them.

The genes are TRBV12-3 or TRBV12-4 and TRBJ1-5; D uncertain. The germline V and J ends were trimmed by 3 bases and 2 bases, with 11 bases remaining between them. CDR3 length equals 15 residues. CDR3 in DNA: TGTGCCAGCAGTTTTGGTTCAGCGGGCAATCAGCCCCAGCATTTT. Translated, it gives CASSFGSAGNQPQHF.

In this sample, this clonotype turned up many times. The rearrangement links TRBV12-3 or TRBV12-4 to TRBJ2-4; 7 bases fit TRBD2. The CDR3 has 14 amino acids. J lost 4 bases, V lost 7 bases, and 7 bases had no gene match. The CDR3 coding sequence is TGTGCCAGCACACAGACCGGGGGGAAAAACATTCAGTACTTC. Protein product: CASTQTGGKNIQYF.

The chain combines TRBV5-1 with TRBJ2-1; maybe TRBD1 (6 bases). The CDR3 extends over 13 amino acids. Germline values: CDR1 SGHRS, CDR2 YFSETQ. Trimming pared 0 bases from V and 9 bases from J, leaving 10 bases between. This CDR3 is CASSLEGVIEQFF. The CDR3 DNA is TGCGCCAGCAGCTTGGAGGGGGTTATTGAGCAGTTCTTC.

This clonotype turned up a few times. V is TRBV5-1 and J is TRBJ2-1; D gene ambiguous. This CDR3 is built from 15 residues. V shed 7 bases and J shed 2 bases, with 16 bases lying between them. Germline CDR1 SGHRS, CDR2 YFSETQ. The CDR3 loop reads CASPETTQAYNEQFF. In DNA form, the CDR3 reads TGCGCCAGCCCAGAAACTACCCAAGCCTACAATGAGCAGTTCTTC.

This clonotype was counted at least ten times. The rearrangement links TRBV20-1 to TRBJ2-2, with D perhaps given as TRBD1 or TRBD2 (6 bases each). CDR3 length: 16 residues. V lost 0 bases and J lost 4, with 15 bases in between. Germline V gives CDR1 DFQATT, CDR2 SNEGSKA (reference sequence). The DNA for the CDR3 is TGCAGTGCTAGAGATCGTAGGGGGGTTCTCACCGGGGAGCTGTTTTTT. It specifies CSARDRRGVLTGELFF.

This clonotype was observed a few times. The rearrangement joins TRBV20-1 to TRBJ1-5; unclear D gene. CDR1 DFQATT and CDR2 SNEGSKA come from the germline V gene (reference sequence). Trimming pared 3 bases from V and 4 bases from J, leaving 13 bases between. The CDR3 length is 14 residues. This CDR3 reads CSASNFRSNQPQHF. CDR3 nucleotides: TGCAGTGCTAGTAACTTCAGGTCTAATCAGCCCCAGCATTTT.

This clonotype was observed a handful of times. In DNA form, the CDR3 reads TGTGCCACCAGTGGGCGGGGGGCAGATAACAATGAGCAGTTCTTC. Translating gives CATSGRGADNNEQFF. V and J are TRBV24-1 and TRBJ2-1; 8 positions agree with TRBD2. Looked up from germline, CDR1 is KGHDR and CDR2 is SFDVKD. Germline trimming cut 5 bases from V and 5 bases from J; bases unmatched to any gene: 7. CDR3 length: 15 amino acids.

This clonotype was found many times. V usage is TRBV3-1 and J usage is TRBJ1-1; no clear D gene. V lost 1 base and J lost 4, with 10 bases in between. The CDR3 is 14 residues long. CDR1 LGHDT and CDR2 YNNKEL come from the germline V gene (reference sequence). The CDR3 DNA sequence: TGTGCCAGCAGCCAAGTTCTCGCGGGCACTGAAGCTTTCTTT. It specifies CASSQVLAGTEAFF.

With regard to this clonotype: A much larger clone sits a single nucleotide away, making a read error possible. The V call is TRBV7-7, the J call TRBJ2-7, with 8 bases identical to TRBD2. There are 15 residues in the CDR3. Germline V CDR1 and CDR2: SSHAT, FNYEAQ (reference sequence). In nucleotides, the CDR3 is TGTGCTAGCAGCTCGAATTCGGGACTAGGAGGCGAGCAGTACTTC. Amino acids: CASSSNSGLGGEQYF.

This clonotype appeared many times. The J gene is TRBJ1-1, the V gene TRBV11-3; 8 nucleotides match TRBD1. This CDR3 is built from 14 residues. The V segment lost 5 bases and the J segment 4 bases; nucleotides outside the gene matches: 6. Germline assignment: CDR1 SGHNT and CDR2 YENEEA. CDR3 coding DNA: TGTGCCAGCAGCCAGGGGGCCTCGAGCACTGAAGCTTTCTTT. It specifies CASSQGASSTEAFF. The full variable domain, in which reference TRBV11-3 and TRBJ1-1 provide the parts outside the CDR3, is EAGVVQSPRYKIIEKKQPVAFWCNPISGHNTLYWYLQNLGQGPELLIRYENEEAVDDSQLPKDRFSAERLKGVDSTLKIQPAELGDSAVYLCASSQGASSTEAFFGQGTRLTVV.

This clonotype showed up many times. V gene TRBV11-3 combines with J gene TRBJ1-5; D gene uncertain. This CDR3 is built from 17 residues. Trimming took 1 base from V and 1 from J, leaving 14 bases between them. Germline CDR1 SGHNT, CDR2 YENEEA. CDR3 amino acids: CASSLGPDPPSNQPQHF. In nucleotides, the CDR3 is TGTGCCAGCAGCTTAGGCCCCGACCCACCAAGCAATCAGCCCCAGCATTTT.

This clonotype was counted many times. The chain couples TRBV14 to TRBJ2-2; D may correspond to TRBD1 or TRBD2 (5 bases each). Trimming cost V 3 bases and J 4 bases, with 9 bases left between them. The germline CDR1 and CDR2 sequences are SGHDN and FVKESK. The CDR3 has 14 residues. This chain's CDR3 is CASSQGRLTGELFF. The CDR3 coding sequence is TGTGCCAGCAGCCAGGGACGGCTCACCGGGGAGCTGTTTTTT.

This clonotype was counted a single time. The V gene is TRBV20-1, the J gene TRBJ2-1; D remains unclear. Germline V gene lookup returns CDR1 DFQATT and CDR2 SNEGSKA (reference sequence). Between the trimmed V and J ends, which lost 6 bases and 5 bases, there was a span of 14 bases. This CDR3 has 13 residues. In nucleotides, the CDR3 is TGCAGTGCGTGGGGTGCGGAAAACAATGAGCAGTTCTTC. The encoded protein is CSAWGAENNEQFF.

Of note for this clonotype: At one end the junction does not follow the germline gene, possibly because of a read error. CDR3 nucleotide sequence: TGTGCCAGCAGTTTGAGGAAGAGCACTGAGGCTTTCTTT. Translated, it gives CASSLRKSTEAFF. V usage is TRBV12-3 or TRBV12-4 and J usage is TRBJ1-1; D gene ambiguous. This CDR3 region has 13 residues.

V usage is TRBV16 and J usage is TRBJ1-1, with D perhaps matching TRBD1 (6 bases). Trimming took off 1 base at V and 2 bases at J, with 8 bases between the two ends. The germline V gene has CDR1 KGHSY and CDR2 FQNENV. The CDR3 has 14 residues. The CDR3 reads CASSQLGQNTEAFF. CDR3 nucleotide sequence: TGTGCCAGCAGCCAATTGGGACAAAACACTGAAGCTTTCTTT.

This clonotype was detected ten times or more. The chain links TRBV11-3 to TRBJ2-5; 10 bases fit TRBD1. There are 16 residues in the CDR3. Germline V gives CDR1 SGHNT, CDR2 YENEEA. V gave up 5 bases and J gave up 5 bases; unmatched junction bases: 11. CDR3 loop: CASSLSTGTGVETQYF. The CDR3 DNA reads TGTGCCAGCAGCCTAAGTACCGGGACAGGGGTTGAGACCCAGTACTTC. Supplemented by reference TRBV11-3 and TRBJ2-5, the full variable domain reads EAGVVQSPRYKIIEKKQPVAFWCNPISGHNTLYWYLQNLGQGPELLIRYENEEAVDDSQLPKDRFSAERLKGVDSTLKIQPAELGDSAVYLCASSLSTGTGVETQYFGPGTRLLVL.

This clonotype showed up many times. This chain connects TRBV20-1 to TRBJ1-2; D is undetermined. CDR3 length: 13 amino acids. Per germline, CDR1 DFQATT and CDR2 SNEGSKA (reference sequence). The V and J ends lost 0 bases and 1 base respectively, with 6 bases between them. The CDR3 protein is CSARDGNNYGYTF. CDR3 bases: TGCAGTGCTAGAGATGGGAATAACTATGGCTACACCTTC.

Ten or more counts support this clonotype. J is TRBJ1-2 and V is TRBV30, with D uncertain. Germline values: CDR1 GTSNPN, CDR2 SVGIG (reference sequence). This CDR3 has 11 amino acids. The V end was cut by 5 bases, the J end by 4 bases, with 8 bases between. CDR3: CAWQASYGYTF. DNA for the CDR3: TGTGCCTGGCAGGCTAGCTATGGCTACACCTTC.

This clonotype was detected ten times or more. This rearrangement joins TRBV6-5 to TRBJ2-5; D possibly corresponds to TRBD2 (7 bases). V was shortened by 0 bases and J by 1 base, with 9 bases between the two germline ends. This CDR3 contains 15 residues. The germline CDR1 and CDR2 sequences are MNHEY and SVGAGI. The CDR3 DNA sequence: TGTGCCAGCAGTTACTCGGGGGGGGCCCAAGAGACCCAGTACTTC. It codes for CASSYSGGAQETQYF.

This clonotype was observed many times. The chain is built from TRBV27 and TRBJ1-2; 8 bases agree with TRBD1. Per germline, CDR1 MNHEY and CDR2 SMNVEV (reference sequence). Trimming cost V 2 bases and J 2 bases; bases outside gene matches: 7. The CDR3 is 16 residues long. The DNA for the CDR3 is TGTGCCAGCAGTTTAGTACGGAACAGGGGGAACTATGGCTACACCTTC. Its translation: CASSLVRNRGNYGYTF.

This clonotype has more than one count but fewer than ten. This rearrangement joins TRBV9 to TRBJ1-6; TRBD1 aligns across 8 bases. V was clipped by 5 bases and J by 9 bases; unmatched bases: 4. From germline, CDR1 is SGDLS and CDR2 YYNGEE. The CDR3 is 13 residues long. The CDR3 protein is CASRRTGSSPLHF. In DNA, the CDR3 is TGTGCCAGCAGAAGGACAGGGAGTTCACCCCTCCACTTT.